This T cell receptor beta chain is drawn from a study of long-term antiretroviral therapy in people with HIV. General study results and limits: Repertoires from HIV showed CDR3 length ranges narrower than those of controls.

V was trimmed by 1 base and J by 3 bases, leaving 7 bases between them. The CDR3 loop spans 13 amino acids. CDR1 MGHRA and CDR2 YSYEKL come from the germline V gene. This clone was counted a few times. Its antigen is not known. The authors ran the immunoSEQ assay, v3.0, at survey level. Samples were sequenced targeting roughly 35,000-50,000 T-cell genomes each. This table comes from immunoSEQ multiplex PCR, and its TCRdb copy is limited to in-frame clones, with some not included. The table shows 10,000 or so clones, with around 82% occurring only once. The sequence was collected from a man aged 30-40 years with HIV. The J gene is TRBJ2-7, the V gene TRBV4-1; no clear D gene. Here the sequenced sample was unsorted PBMCs, taken 0.4 years before starting antiretroviral therapy. The CDR3 DNA reads as TGCGCCAGCAGCCAAGGACTTAACTACGAGCAGTACTTC. Its protein is CASSQGLNYEQYF.